The clone carrying this T cell receptor beta chain has only one observation. Trimming shortened V by 2 bases and J by 0 bases, and 14 bases separated the two germline ends. The germline V gene encodes CDR1 MNHEY and CDR2 SVGEGT. This CDR3 has 17 residues. Separate cDNA molecules each had unique molecular identifiers attached to them. TCRdb independently ran MiXCR on the 5' RACE reads; one entry per CDR3 protein. The sample includes 100,000 or so distinct CDR3 sequences, over 15% of them seen just once. The data stem from a study of early T cells in non-severe SARS-CoV-2 infection. Across the whole study: Unpaired chains resulted from sequencing bulk RNA of unsorted whole blood.

This sequence joins TRBV6-2 or TRBV6-3 and TRBJ2-1, with D hard to call. The TCR originated in an adult who was a healthcare worker with PCR-confirmed SARS-CoV-2 infection or an uninfected control (not recorded which). The source material was whole blood, sampled at baseline. The CDR3 region has the DNA TGTGCCAGCAGTTACGGCCCCGTCCGCGGCTCCTACAATGAGCAGTTCTTC. This encodes CASSYGPVRGSYNEQFF.